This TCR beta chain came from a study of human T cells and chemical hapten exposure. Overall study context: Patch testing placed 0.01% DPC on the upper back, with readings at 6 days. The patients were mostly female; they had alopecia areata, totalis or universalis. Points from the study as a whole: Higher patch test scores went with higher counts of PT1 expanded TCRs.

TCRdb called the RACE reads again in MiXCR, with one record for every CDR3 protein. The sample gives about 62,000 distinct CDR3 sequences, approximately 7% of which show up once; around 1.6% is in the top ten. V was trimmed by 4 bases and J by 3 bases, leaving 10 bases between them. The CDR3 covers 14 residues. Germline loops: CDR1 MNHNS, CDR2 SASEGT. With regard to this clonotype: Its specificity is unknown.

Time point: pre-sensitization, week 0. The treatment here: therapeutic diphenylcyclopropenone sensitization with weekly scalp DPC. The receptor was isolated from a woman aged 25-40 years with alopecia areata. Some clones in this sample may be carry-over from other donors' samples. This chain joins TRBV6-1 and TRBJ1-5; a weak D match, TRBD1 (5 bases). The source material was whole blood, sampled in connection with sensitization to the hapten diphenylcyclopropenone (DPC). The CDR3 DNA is TGTGCCAGCAGTGCAGGGTTGTACAATCAGCCCCAGCATTTT. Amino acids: CASSAGLYNQPQHF.